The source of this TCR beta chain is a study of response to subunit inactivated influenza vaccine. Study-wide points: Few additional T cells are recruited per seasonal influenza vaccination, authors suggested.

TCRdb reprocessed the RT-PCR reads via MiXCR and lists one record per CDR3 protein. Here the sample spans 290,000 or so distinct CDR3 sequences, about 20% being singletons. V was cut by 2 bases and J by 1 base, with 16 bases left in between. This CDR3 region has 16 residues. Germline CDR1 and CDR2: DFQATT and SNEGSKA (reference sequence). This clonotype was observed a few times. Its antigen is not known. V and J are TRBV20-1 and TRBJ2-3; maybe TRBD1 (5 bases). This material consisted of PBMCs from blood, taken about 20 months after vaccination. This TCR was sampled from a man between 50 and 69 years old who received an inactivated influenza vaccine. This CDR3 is CSARTGDASGTDTQYF. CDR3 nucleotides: TGCAGTGCTAGAACAGGTGACGCTTCGGGCACAGATACGCAGTATTTT.